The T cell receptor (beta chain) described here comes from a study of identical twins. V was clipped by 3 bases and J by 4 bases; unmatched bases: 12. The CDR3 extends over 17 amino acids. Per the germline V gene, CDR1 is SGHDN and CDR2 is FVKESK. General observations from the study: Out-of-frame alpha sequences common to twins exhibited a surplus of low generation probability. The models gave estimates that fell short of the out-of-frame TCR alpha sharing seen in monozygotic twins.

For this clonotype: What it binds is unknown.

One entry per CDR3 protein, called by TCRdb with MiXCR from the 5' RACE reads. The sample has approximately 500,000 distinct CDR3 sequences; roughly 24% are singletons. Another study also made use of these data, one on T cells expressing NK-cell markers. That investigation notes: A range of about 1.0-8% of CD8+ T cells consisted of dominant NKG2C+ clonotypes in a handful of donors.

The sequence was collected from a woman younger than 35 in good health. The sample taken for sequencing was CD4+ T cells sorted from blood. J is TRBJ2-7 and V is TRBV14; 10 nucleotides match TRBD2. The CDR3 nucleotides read TGTGCCAGCAGCCACAGGGGGGCTAGCGGGAGTCGATACGAGCAGTACTTC. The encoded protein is CASSHRGASGSRYEQYF.